The source of this T cell receptor beta chain is a study of neurological immune-mediated disorders. TCRdb ran MiXCR on the 5' RACE reads and lists one entry per CDR3 protein. Of around 15,000 distinct CDR3 sequences detected, about a fifth appear once; the ten largest clones hold 23%. Trimming shortened V by 0 bases and J by 1 base, and 10 bases separated the two germline ends. CDR1 and CDR2 (germline): SGDLS, YYNGEE. The CDR3 contains 15 residues. This clonotype came up many times. The receptor was isolated from a man aged 50 to 60 in good health. Specimen: PBMCs. The rearrangement uses TRBV9 and TRBJ2-5; D is undetermined. CDR3: CASSVGEPRQETQYF. In DNA, the CDR3 is TGTGCCAGCAGCGTAGGAGAGCCTCGCCAAGAGACCCAGTACTTC.